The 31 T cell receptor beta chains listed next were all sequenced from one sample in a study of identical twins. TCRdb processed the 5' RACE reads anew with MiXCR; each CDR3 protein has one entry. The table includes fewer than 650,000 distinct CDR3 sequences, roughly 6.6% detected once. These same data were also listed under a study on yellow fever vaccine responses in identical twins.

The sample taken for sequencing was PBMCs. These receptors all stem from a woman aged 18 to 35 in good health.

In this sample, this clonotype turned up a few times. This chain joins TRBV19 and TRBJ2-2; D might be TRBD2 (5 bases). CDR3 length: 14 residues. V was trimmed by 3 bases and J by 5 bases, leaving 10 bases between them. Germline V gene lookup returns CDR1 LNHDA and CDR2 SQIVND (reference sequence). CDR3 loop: CASSIEGWTGELFF. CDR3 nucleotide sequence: TGTGCCAGTAGTATTGAGGGATGGACCGGGGAGCTGTTTTTT.

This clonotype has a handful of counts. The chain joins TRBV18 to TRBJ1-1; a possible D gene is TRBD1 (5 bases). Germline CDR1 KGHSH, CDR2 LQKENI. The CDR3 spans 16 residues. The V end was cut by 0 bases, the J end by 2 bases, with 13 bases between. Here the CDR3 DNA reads TGTGCCAGCTCACCACCGGGGACGGTCATCAACACTGAAGCTTTCTTT. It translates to CASSPPGTVINTEAFF.

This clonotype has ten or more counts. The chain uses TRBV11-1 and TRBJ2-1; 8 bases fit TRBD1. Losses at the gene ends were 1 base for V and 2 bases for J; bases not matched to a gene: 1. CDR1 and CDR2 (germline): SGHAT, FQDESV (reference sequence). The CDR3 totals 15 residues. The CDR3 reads CASSLETGAYNEQFF. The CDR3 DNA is TGTGCCAGCAGCTTAGAGACAGGGGCCTACAATGAGCAGTTCTTC.

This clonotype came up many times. The CDR3 here is CASSLSGTAYNEQFF. The CDR3 coding sequence is TGTGCCAGCAGCTTGAGCGGAACAGCCTACAATGAGCAGTTCTTC. V and J are TRBV3-1 and TRBJ2-1, with D maybe TRBD2 (5 bases). Per the germline V gene, CDR1 is LGHDT and CDR2 is YNNKEL (reference sequence). Trimming stripped 5 bases from V and 2 bases from J, with 13 bases between. CDR3 size: 15 residues.

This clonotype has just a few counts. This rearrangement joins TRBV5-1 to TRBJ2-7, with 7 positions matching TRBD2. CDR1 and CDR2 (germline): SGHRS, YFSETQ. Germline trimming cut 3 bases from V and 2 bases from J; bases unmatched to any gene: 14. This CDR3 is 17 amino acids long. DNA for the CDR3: TGCGCCAGCAGCTCGCTGGACGGACCAGGGAGGGCCTACGAGCAGTACTTC. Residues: CASSSLDGPGRAYEQYF.

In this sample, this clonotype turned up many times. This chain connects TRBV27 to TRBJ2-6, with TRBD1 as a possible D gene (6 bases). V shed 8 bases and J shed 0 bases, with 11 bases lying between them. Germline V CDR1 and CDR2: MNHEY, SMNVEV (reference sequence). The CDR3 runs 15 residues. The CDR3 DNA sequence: TGTGCCAGCGGCGGACAGCACTCTGGGGCCAACGTCCTGACTTTC. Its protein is CASGGQHSGANVLTF.

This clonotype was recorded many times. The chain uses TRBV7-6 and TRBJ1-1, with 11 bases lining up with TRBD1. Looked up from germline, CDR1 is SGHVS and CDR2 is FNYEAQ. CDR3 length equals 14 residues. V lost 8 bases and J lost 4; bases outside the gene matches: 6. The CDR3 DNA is TGTGCCAGCCGGCCGGGACAGGGGGTCACTGAAGCTTTCTTT. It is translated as CASRPGQGVTEAFF.

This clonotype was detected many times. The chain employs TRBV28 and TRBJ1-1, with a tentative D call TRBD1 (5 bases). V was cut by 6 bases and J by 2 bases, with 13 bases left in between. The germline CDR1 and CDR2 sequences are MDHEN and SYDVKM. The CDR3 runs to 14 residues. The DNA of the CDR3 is TGTGCCAGCAGCGCCACAGGACTTAACACTGAAGCTTTCTTT. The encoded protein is CASSATGLNTEAFF.

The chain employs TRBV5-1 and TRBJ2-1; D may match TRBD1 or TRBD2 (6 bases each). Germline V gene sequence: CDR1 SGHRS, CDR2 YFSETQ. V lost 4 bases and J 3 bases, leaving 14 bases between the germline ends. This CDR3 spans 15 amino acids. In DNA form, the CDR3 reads TGCGCCAGCAGCGAAGGGGGGACAAACTACAATGAGCAGTTCTTC. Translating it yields CASSEGGTNYNEQFF.

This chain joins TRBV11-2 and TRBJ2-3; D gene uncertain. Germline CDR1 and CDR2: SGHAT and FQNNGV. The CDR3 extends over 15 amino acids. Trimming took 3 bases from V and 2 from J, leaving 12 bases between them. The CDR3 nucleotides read TGTGCCAGCAGCTTGAAGGTGGTCCTCACAGATACGCAGTATTTT. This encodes CASSLKVVLTDTQYF.

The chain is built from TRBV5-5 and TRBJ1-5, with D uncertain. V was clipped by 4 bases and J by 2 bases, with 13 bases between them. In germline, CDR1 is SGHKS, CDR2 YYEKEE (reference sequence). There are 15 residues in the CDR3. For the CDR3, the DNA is TGTGCCAGCAGCCCTGGGCCACCGGGCAATCAGCCCCAGCATTTT. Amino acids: CASSPGPPGNQPQHF.

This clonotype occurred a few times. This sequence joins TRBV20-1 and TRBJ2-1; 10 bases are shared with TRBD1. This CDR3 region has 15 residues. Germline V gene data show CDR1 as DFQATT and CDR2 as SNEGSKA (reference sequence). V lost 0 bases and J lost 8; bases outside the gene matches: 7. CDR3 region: CSARDYYGQGDEQFF. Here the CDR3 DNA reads TGCAGTGCTAGAGATTATTATGGACAGGGGGATGAGCAGTTCTTC.

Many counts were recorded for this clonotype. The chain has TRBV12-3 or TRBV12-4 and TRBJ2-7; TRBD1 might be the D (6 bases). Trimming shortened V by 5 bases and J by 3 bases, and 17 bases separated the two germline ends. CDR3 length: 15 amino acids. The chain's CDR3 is CASSPGQSPHYEQYF. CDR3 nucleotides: TGTGCCAGCAGTCCTGGACAGTCACCCCACTACGAGCAGTACTTC.

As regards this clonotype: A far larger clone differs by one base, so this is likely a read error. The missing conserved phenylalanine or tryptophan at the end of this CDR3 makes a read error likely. The CDR3 loop reads CASSLGAGELFY. The CDR3, as DNA: TGTGCCAGCAGCTTAGGGGCCGGGGAGCTGTTTTAT. The J gene is TRBJ2-2, the V gene TRBV7-9; D gene unclear. The CDR3 is 12 amino acids. Germline-derived CDR1 and CDR2 are SEHNR and FQNEAQ (reference sequence). The V gene lost 1 base and the J gene lost 6 bases, with 3 bases spanning the gap.

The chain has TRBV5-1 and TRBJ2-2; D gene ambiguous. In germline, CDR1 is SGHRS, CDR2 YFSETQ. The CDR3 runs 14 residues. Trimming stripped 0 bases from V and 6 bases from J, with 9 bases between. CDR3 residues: CASSLGLFPGELFF. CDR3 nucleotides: TGCGCCAGCAGCTTGGGTCTTTTTCCCGGGGAGCTGTTTTTT.

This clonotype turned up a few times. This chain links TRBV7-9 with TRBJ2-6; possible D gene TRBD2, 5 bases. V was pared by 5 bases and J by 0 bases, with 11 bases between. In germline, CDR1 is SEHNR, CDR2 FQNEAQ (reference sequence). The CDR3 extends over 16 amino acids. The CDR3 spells CASSQGLSSGANVLTF. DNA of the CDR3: TGTGCCAGCAGCCAAGGACTGAGCTCTGGGGCCAACGTCCTGACTTTC.

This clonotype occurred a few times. The CDR3 sequence is CASSEMVRTNYGYTF. In DNA form, the CDR3 reads TGTGCCAGCAGTGAAATGGTCAGGACCAACTATGGCTACACCTTC. The chain is built from TRBV2 and TRBJ1-2, with D unresolved. The CDR3 is 15 amino acids. CDR1 is SNHLY, CDR2 FYNNEI, per germline. The ends were cut back, 2 bases at V and 2 bases at J, with 12 bases in the middle.

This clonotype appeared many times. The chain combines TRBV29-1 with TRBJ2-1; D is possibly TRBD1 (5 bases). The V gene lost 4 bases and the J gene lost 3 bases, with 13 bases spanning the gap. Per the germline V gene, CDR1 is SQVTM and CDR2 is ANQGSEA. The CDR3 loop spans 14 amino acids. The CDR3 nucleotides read TGCAGCGTTGGGGGCGGCTCCCTCTACAATGAGCAGTTCTTC. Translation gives CSVGGGSLYNEQFF.

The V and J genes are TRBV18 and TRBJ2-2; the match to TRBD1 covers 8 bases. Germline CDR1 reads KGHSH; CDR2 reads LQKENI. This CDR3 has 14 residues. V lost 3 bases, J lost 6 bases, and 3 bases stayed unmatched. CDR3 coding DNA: TGTGCCAGCTCACCTGTGACAGGGGCCGGGGAGCTGTTTTTT. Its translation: CASSPVTGAGELFF.

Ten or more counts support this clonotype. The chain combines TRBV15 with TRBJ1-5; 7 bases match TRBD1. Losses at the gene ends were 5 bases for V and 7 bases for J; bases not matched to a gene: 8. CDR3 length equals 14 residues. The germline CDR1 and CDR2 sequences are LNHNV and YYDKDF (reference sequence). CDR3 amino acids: CATSPGQPQQPQHF. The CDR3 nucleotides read TGTGCCACCAGCCCGGGACAGCCGCAGCAGCCCCAGCATTTT.

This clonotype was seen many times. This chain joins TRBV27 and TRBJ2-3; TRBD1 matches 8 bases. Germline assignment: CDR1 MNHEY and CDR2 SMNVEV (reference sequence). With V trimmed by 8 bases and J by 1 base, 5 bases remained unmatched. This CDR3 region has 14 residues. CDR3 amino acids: CASGWTGRTDTQYF. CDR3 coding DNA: TGTGCCAGCGGGTGGACAGGGCGCACAGATACGCAGTATTTT.

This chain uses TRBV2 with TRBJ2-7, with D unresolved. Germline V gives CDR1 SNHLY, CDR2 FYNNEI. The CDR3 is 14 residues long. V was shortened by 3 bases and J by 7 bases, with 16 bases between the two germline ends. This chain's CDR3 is CASSDENALREQYV. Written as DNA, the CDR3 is TGTGCCAGCAGTGATGAAAACGCCCTGCGGGAGCAGTACGTC.

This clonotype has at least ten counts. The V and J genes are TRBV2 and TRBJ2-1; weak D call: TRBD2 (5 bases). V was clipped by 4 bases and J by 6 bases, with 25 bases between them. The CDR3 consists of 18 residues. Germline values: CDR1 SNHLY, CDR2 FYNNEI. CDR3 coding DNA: TGTGCCAGCAGTGCCTTTGGGTTCTTACGGGGAGCCCTCAATGAGCAGTTCTTC. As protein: CASSAFGFLRGALNEQFF.

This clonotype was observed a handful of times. DNA of the CDR3: TGTGCCAGCAGTACCGAGACAGGGGGCCTTCAGTTCTTC. It encodes CASSTETGGLQFF. The genes are TRBV6-5 and TRBJ2-1, with 10 nucleotides matching TRBD1. Germline V gives CDR1 MNHEY, CDR2 SVGAGI. CDR3 length: 13 residues. After removal of 5 bases from V and 13 bases from J, the junction contained 8 bases not matched to a gene.

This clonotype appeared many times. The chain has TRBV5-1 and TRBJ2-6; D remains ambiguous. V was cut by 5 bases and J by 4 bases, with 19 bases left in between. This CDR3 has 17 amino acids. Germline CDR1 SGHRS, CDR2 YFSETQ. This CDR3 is CASSVVGRMYGANVLTF. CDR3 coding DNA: TGCGCCAGCAGTGTTGTTGGCAGGATGTACGGGGCCAACGTCCTGACTTTC.

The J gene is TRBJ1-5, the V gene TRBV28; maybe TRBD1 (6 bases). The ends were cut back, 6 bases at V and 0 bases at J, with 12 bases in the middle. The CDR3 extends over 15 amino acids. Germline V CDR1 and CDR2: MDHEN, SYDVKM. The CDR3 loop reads CASRRTVYSNQPQHF. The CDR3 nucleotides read TGTGCCAGCAGGCGGACAGTTTATAGCAATCAGCCCCAGCATTTT.

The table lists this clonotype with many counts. The CDR3 DNA is TGCGCCAGCACCCCGGGCAGGGTCTATGGCTACACCTTC. It is translated as CASTPGRVYGYTF. The V and J genes are TRBV5-1 and TRBJ1-2; possibly TRBD1 for D (5 bases). There are 13 residues in the CDR3. Germline CDR1 reads SGHRS; CDR2 reads YFSETQ. Trimming cost V 6 bases and J 4 bases, with 13 bases left between them. Full variable domain (outside the CDR3, taken from reference TRBV5-1 and TRBJ1-2): KAGVTQTPRYLIKTRGQQVTLSCSPISGHRSVSWYQQTPGQGLQFLFEYFSETQRNKGNFPGRFSGRQFSNSRSEMNVSTLELGDSALYLCASTPGRVYGYTFGSGTRLTVV.

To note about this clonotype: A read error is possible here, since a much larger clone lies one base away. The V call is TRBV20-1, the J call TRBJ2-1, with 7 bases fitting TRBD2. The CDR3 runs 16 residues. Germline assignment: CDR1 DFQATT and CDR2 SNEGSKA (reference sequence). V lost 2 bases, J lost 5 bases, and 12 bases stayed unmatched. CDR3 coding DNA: TGCAGTGCTAGATTCGAAGGCGGGAGTTTCGACAATGAGCAGTTCTTC. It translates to CSARFEGGSFDNEQFF.

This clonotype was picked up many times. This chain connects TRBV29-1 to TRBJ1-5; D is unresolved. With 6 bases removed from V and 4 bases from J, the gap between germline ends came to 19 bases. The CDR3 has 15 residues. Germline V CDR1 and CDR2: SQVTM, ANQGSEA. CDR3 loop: CSVADGLLGNQPQHF. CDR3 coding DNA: TGCAGCGTCGCTGACGGGCTACTAGGTAATCAGCCCCAGCATTTT.

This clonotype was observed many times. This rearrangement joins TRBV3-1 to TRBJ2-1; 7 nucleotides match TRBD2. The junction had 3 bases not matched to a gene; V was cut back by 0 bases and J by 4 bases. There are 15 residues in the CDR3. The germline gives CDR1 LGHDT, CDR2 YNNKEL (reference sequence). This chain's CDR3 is CASSQEGSGYNEQFF. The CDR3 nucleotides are TGTGCCAGCAGCCAAGAGGGTAGCGGGTACAATGAGCAGTTCTTC.

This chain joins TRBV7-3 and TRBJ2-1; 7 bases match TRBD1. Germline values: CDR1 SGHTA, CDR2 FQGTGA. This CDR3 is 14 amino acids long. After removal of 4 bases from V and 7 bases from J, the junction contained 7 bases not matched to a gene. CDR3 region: CASSSFDRVNEQFF. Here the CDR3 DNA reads TGTGCCAGCAGCTCATTTGACAGGGTGAATGAGCAGTTCTTC.